Listed here is a single T cell receptor (beta chain). Its antigen is not identified. The germline V gene has CDR1 MDHEN and CDR2 SYDVKM. Unmatched junction bases numbered 11, after V lost 5 bases and J lost 5 bases. The CDR3 has 16 amino acids. The data belong to a study of shared clonotypes between healthy human individuals. The study, taken as a whole, reports: Naive CD4 clonotype sharing across several donors was approximately 5%. Sampling covered blood only; tissue repertoires likely differ. Clonotype sharing among donors was thought likely to change with sequencing depth.

Repertoires were generated with immunoSEQ multiplex PCR, while TCRdb's copy carries only in-frame clones and drops some. The sample holds 2 million to 2.5 million clones, about 90% seen once. Sequenced input: naive CD4+ T cells from PBMCs. Subset indicated: CD45RA+ positively selected. This receptor was identified in a man aged 18 to 30 in good health. Some clones in this sample may be carry-over from other donors' samples. This chain connects TRBV28 to TRBJ1-1; TRBD1 matches 10 bases. The CDR3 sequence is CASSPRDRGRLTEAFF. The CDR3 coding sequence is TGTGCCAGCAGTCCCCGGGACAGGGGAAGGTTGACTGAAGCTTTCTTT. Full variable domain (outside the CDR3, taken from reference TRBV28 and TRBJ1-1): DVKVTQSSRYLVKRTGEKVFLECVQDMDHENMFWYRQDPGLGLRLIYFSYDVKMKEKGDIPEGYSVSREKKERFSLILESASTNQTSMYLCASSPRDRGRLTEAFFGQGTRLTVV.